This TCR beta chain emerged from a study of cytomegalovirus exposure and HLA in healthy donors. The study, taken as a whole, reports: Rare TCR sequences dominated, though some public TCRs recurred in many donors.

The table lists this clone with a count of one. Its antigen is unknown. Amplification used 60 Vbeta primers and 13 Jbeta primers. Only in-frame clones appear in the TCRdb table, and some are missing; sequencing was by immunoSEQ multiplex PCR. The sample holds fewer than 140,000 clones, roughly four fifths seen once. Germline CDR1 is SGHRS and CDR2 is YFSETQ. This CDR3 region has 13 residues. V was cut by 5 bases and J by 5 bases, with 11 bases left in between. This clonotype was obtained from a man aged 55 to 70 in good health and CMV-seronegative. This chain uses TRBV5-1 with TRBJ1-5; possible D gene TRBD1, 5 bases. The sequenced material came from PBMCs. DNA for the CDR3: TGCGCCAGCAGTACTGACAGAGATCAGCCCCAGCATTTT. This gives the protein CASSTDRDQPQHF.